The 8 T cell receptor beta chains presented below share a single source sample, sequenced in a study of metastatic and nonmetastatic thyroid tumors. All patients were treatment-naive before thyroid surgery. TCRdb re-clonotyped the PCR reads through MiXCR. The repertoire includes 15,000 to 20,000 clones, under 45% of them detected once, and roughly 26% sits in the top ten. What was sequenced was tumor tissue. The receptors here all came from a female donor with papillary thyroid cancer or a benign thyroid nodule (not recorded which). Some clones in this sample may be carry-over from other donors' samples.

About this clone: Mismatch with germline at one junction end may stem from a read error. This chain joins TRBV6-1 and TRBJ2-2; D could derive from TRBD1 or TRBD2 (5 bases each). Germline V gene data show CDR1 as MNHNS and CDR2 as SASEGT. The CDR3 runs to 14 residues. This chain's CDR3 is CASSEGTDTGELFF. Written as DNA, the CDR3 is TGTGCCAGCAGCGAAGGGACGGACACCGGGGAGCTGTTTTTT.

The rearrangement uses TRBV6-1 and TRBJ1-6, with TRBD1 identical over 11 bases. The CDR3 sequence is 15 residues long. Germline V gene data show CDR1 as MNHNS and CDR2 as SASEGT. V lost 4 bases to trimming and J lost 6 bases; unmatched junction nucleotides: 2. The CDR3 loop reads CASSAGTGGNSPLHF. DNA of the CDR3: TGTGCCAGCAGTGCCGGGACAGGGGGTAATTCACCCCTCCACTTT.

This clone was found many times. The sample carries other DNA sequences with the same CDR3. The rearrangement joins TRBV28 to TRBJ2-3; either TRBD1 or TRBD2 may supply D (5 bases each). The germline CDR1 and CDR2 sequences are MDHEN and SYDVKM. The CDR3 is 14 amino acids. V shed 2 bases and J shed 6 bases, with 12 bases lying between them. CDR3 nucleotides: TGTGCCAGCAGTTTAATAGGGGAGACGGATACGCAGTATTTT. Translated: CASSLIGETDTQYF. Together with reference TRBV28 and TRBJ2-3, the CDR3 gives the full variable domain: DVKVTQSSRYLVKRTGEKVFLECVQDMDHENMFWYRQDPGLGLRLIYFSYDVKMKEKGDIPEGYSVSREKKERFSLILESASTNQTSMYLCASSLIGETDTQYFGPGTRLTVL.

This clone was seen a handful of times. V gene TRBV28 combines with J gene TRBJ2-5; 8 bases map to TRBD2. The CDR3 has 14 amino acids. CDR1 MDHEN and CDR2 SYDVKM come from the germline V gene. Unmatched junction bases numbered 12, after V lost 11 bases and J lost 4 bases. The CDR3, as DNA: TGTGCCGTACGGGGGCCAGCGGGAGTAGAGACCCAGTACTTC. It is translated as CAVRGPAGVETQYF.

This rearrangement joins TRBV2 to TRBJ1-2; D gene unclear. Trimming removed 2 bases at V and 0 bases at J, with 13 bases between. CDR3 size: 16 residues. Per germline, CDR1 SNHLY and CDR2 FYNNEI. The CDR3 DNA reads as TGTGCCAGCAGTGAATTCTCGCCCAGTTCTAACTATGGCTACACCTTC. Protein: CASSEFSPSSNYGYTF.

V gene TRBV27 combines with J gene TRBJ1-5; D not certain. Per the germline V gene, CDR1 is MNHEY and CDR2 is SMNVEV (reference sequence). The CDR3 is 14 residues long. V was trimmed by 6 bases and J by 2 bases, leaving 11 bases between them. CDR3 in DNA: TGTGCCAGCAGGGCTTACGGGGGCAATCAGCCCCAGCATTTT. Protein: CASRAYGGNQPQHF.

This rearrangement joins TRBV11-1 to TRBJ2-2; 9 bases match TRBD1. The CDR3 consists of 17 residues. The J segment lost 4 bases and the V segment lost 5 bases, leaving 11 bases of the junction unmatched. Germline CDR1 and CDR2: SGHAT and FQDESV (reference sequence). In DNA, the CDR3 is TGTGCCAGCAGCCCGTCGACAGGGGGTTCCGTCACCGGGGAGCTGTTTTTT. Protein product: CASSPSTGGSVTGELFF. The complete variable domain, with remaining parts taken from reference TRBV11-1 and TRBJ2-2, reads EAEVAQSPRYKITEKSQAVAFWCDPISGHATLYWYRQILGQGPELLVQFQDESVVDDSQLPKDRFSAERLKGVDSTLKIQPAELGDSAMYLCASSPSTGGSVTGELFFGEGSRLTVL.

The chain joins TRBV6-1 to TRBJ2-7; no reliable D call. The V gene lost 6 bases and the J gene lost 5 bases, with 26 bases spanning the gap. Germline loops: CDR1 MNHNS, CDR2 SASEGT. The CDR3 spans 17 residues. This CDR3 reads CASSPPWRAGPSHEQYF. As DNA, the CDR3 is TGTGCCAGCAGCCCTCCCTGGCGAGCCGGACCCTCGCACGAGCAGTACTTC.